The next 9 T cell receptor beta chains were all read from a single sample in a study of shared clonotypes between healthy human individuals (dated by TCRdb to the early 2020s). The receptor library was made with the immunoSEQ multiplex PCR assay. This is the immuneACCESS table as TCRdb keeps it, with only in-frame sequences that have V and J called. A part of the clones is gone; compared with another copy, unresolved V genes explain less than half, and the rest is unexplained. This sample gives more than 1.2 million clones in total; approximately 98.5% of them show up just once. Over 0.3% of the sample lies in the top ten. Source material: naive CD4+ T cells sorted from blood. The sample's cell subset or site label, decoded: CD45RA+ positively selected. The receptors come from a man under 40 in good health.

The V and J genes are TRBV29-1 and TRBJ2-1; D may match TRBD1 or TRBD2 (5 bases each). The V gene's germline CDR1 is SQVTM and CDR2 ANQGSEA. V was cut by 1 base and J by 0 bases, with 10 bases left in between. The CDR3 contains 15 residues. CDR3 in DNA: TGCAGCGTTGAAGCCGGGACGAGCTCCTACAATGAGCAGTTCTTC. Its translation is CSVEAGTSSYNEQFF.

V and J are TRBV18 and TRBJ1-1; unclear D gene. The CDR3 extends over 16 amino acids. The ends were cut back, 1 base at V and 1 base at J, with 13 bases in the middle. Per germline, CDR1 KGHSH and CDR2 LQKENI. In DNA, the CDR3 is TGTGCCAGCTCACCACGCGACCCCGTAGCGAACACTGAAGCTTTCTTT. This encodes CASSPRDPVANTEAFF.

The chain recombines TRBV6-1 with TRBJ2-7; D call uncertain. Per germline, CDR1 MNHNS and CDR2 SASEGT. Trimming removed 2 bases at V and 4 bases at J, with 9 bases between. CDR3 size: 13 residues. Here the CDR3 DNA reads TGTGCCAGCAGTGAAAGAGACGGGTACGAGCAGTACTTC. It encodes CASSERDGYEQYF.

V usage is TRBV5-4 and J usage is TRBJ2-2; a possible D gene is TRBD1 (7 bases). The CDR3 loop spans 15 amino acids. Between the trimmed V and J ends, which lost 1 base and 3 bases, there was a span of 10 bases. Germline CDR1 and CDR2: SGHNT and YYREEE (reference sequence). In nucleotides, the CDR3 is TGTGCCAGCAGCTTGCCCAGGGGGGACACCGGGGAGCTGTTTTTT. Amino acid sequence: CASSLPRGDTGELFF.

Notes on this clone: In the same sample, other DNA sequences code for this CDR3. The rearrangement uses TRBV27 and TRBJ1-2, with a tentative D call TRBD1 (6 bases). This CDR3 has 13 amino acids. V lost 5 bases, J lost 4 bases, and 11 bases lay in between. Germline CDR1 MNHEY, CDR2 SMNVEV (reference sequence). The CDR3 nucleotides are TGTGCCAGCAGTCAGACAGGCACCTATGGCTACACCTTC. This sequence encodes CASSQTGTYGYTF.

The chain couples TRBV29-1 to TRBJ1-2; a possible D gene is TRBD1 (5 bases). This CDR3 contains 12 residues. V was shortened by 4 bases and J by 2 bases, with 8 bases between the two germline ends. CDR1 and CDR2 (germline): SQVTM, ANQGSEA. The CDR3 DNA reads TGCAGCGTTGCGCAGGGAAACTATGGCTACACCTTC. Amino acids: CSVAQGNYGYTF. Combining the CDR3 with reference TRBV29-1 and TRBJ1-2 gives the whole variable domain SAVISQKPSRDICQRGTSLTIQCQVDSQVTMMFWYRQQPGQSLTLIATANQGSEATYESGFVIDKFPISRPNLTFSTLTVSNMSPEDSSIYLCSVAQGNYGYTFGSGTRLTVV.

The V and J genes are TRBV7-9 and TRBJ1-1, with no clear D. CDR1 is SEHNR and CDR2 is FQNEAQ in the germline V gene (reference sequence). The CDR3 has 13 residues. Trimming removed 4 bases from V and 1 base from J, with 7 bases in between. CDR3: CASSSHPNTEAFF. CDR3 bases: TGTGCCAGCAGCTCTCACCCGAACACTGAAGCTTTCTTT. Based on the CDR3 plus reference TRBV7-9 and TRBJ1-1, the full variable domain is DTGVSQNPRHKITKRGQNVTFRCDPISEHNRLYWYRQTLGQGPEFLTYFQNEAQLEKSRLLSDRFSAERPKGSFSTLEIQRTEQGDSAMYLCASSSHPNTEAFFGQGTRLTVV.

V usage is TRBV2 and J usage is TRBJ2-7; perhaps D is TRBD1 or TRBD2 (5 bases each). The germline V gene has CDR1 SNHLY and CDR2 FYNNEI. CDR3 length: 13 amino acids. V was pared by 8 bases and J by 3 bases, with 14 bases between. CDR3 sequence (DNA): TGTGCCAGCTCCCCGGGACCAGGCTACGAGCAGTACTTC. Translated: CASSPGPGYEQYF.

About this clone itself: The sample carries other DNA sequences with the same CDR3. The chain employs TRBV5-4 and TRBJ1-1, with D possibly matching TRBD1 (6 bases). The CDR3 sequence is 15 residues long. V shed 4 bases and J shed 0 bases, with 13 bases lying between them. Germline CDR1 is SGHNT and CDR2 is YYREEE (reference sequence). CDR3 sequence (DNA): TGTGCCAGCAGCCCCTTGGGACAATTGAACACTGAAGCTTTCTTT. This gives the protein CASSPLGQLNTEAFF.